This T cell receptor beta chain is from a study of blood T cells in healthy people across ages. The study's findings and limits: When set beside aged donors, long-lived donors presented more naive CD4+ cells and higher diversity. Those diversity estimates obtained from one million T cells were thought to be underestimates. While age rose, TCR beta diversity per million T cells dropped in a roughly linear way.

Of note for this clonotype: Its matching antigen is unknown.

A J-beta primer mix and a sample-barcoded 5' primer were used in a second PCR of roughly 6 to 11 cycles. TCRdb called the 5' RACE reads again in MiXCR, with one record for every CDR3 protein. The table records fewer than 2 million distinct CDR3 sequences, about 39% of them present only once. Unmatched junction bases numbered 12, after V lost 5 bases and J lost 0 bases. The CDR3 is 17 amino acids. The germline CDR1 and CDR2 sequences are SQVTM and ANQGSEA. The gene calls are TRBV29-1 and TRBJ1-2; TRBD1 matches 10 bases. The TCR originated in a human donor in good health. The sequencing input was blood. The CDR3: CSVSPWDRGIANYGYTF. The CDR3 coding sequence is TGCAGCGTTTCCCCCTGGGACAGGGGAATAGCTAACTATGGCTACACCTTC. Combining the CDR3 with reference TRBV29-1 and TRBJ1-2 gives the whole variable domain SAVISQKPSRDICQRGTSLTIQCQVDSQVTMMFWYRQQPGQSLTLIATANQGSEATYESGFVIDKFPISRPNLTFSTLTVSNMSPEDSSIYLCSVSPWDRGIANYGYTFGSGTRLTVV.